What follows are 18 T cell receptor beta chains derived from one specimen sequenced in a study of STAT5B mutations in CD4+ large granular lymphocyte leukemia. The protocol was immunoSEQ multiplex PCR, while the TCRdb copy is restricted to in-frame clones and leaves out a portion. In the table there are approximately 28,000 clones, roughly nine tenths of which are singletons. Sequenced material: CD4+ T cells from blood buffy coats. These receptors originate from a human donor in good health.

V usage is TRBV25-1 and J usage is TRBJ1-6; the match to TRBD1 covers 7 bases. Germline CDR1 is MGHDK and CDR2 is SYGVNS. CDR3 length: 13 residues. Trimming removed 6 bases from V and 7 bases from J; junction bases left unmatched: 3. The CDR3 loop reads CASSPQGNSPLHF. The CDR3 coding sequence is TGTGCCAGCAGCCCACAGGGGAATTCACCCCTCCACTTT.

This chain joins TRBV29-1 and TRBJ2-1; TRBD2 matches 9 bases. Per the germline V gene, CDR1 is SQVTM and CDR2 is ANQGSEA. J lost 5 bases, V lost 6 bases, and 8 bases had no gene match. The CDR3 totals 14 residues. This CDR3 reads CSVGPSGTDNEQFF. The CDR3 DNA reads as TGCAGCGTAGGACCTAGCGGGACCGACAATGAGCAGTTCTTC.

The chain uses TRBV14 and TRBJ2-1, with 13 bases that match TRBD2. Trimming cost V 5 bases and J 1 base; bases outside gene matches: 14. From germline, CDR1 is SGHDN and CDR2 FVKESK. CDR3 size: 20 residues. CDR3 in DNA: TGTGCCAGCAGCGCCCGGACTAGCGGGAGTCTGGGTGCGTCCTACAATGAGCAGTTCTTC. It encodes CASSARTSGSLGASYNEQFF.

The chain links TRBV28 to TRBJ2-5, with a tentative D call TRBD1 (6 bases). Between the trimmed V and J ends, which lost 5 bases and 2 bases, there was a span of 15 bases. The CDR3 is made up of 15 amino acids. The germline gives CDR1 MDHEN, CDR2 SYDVKM. CDR3: CASSPTWGLQETQYF. The CDR3 bases are TGTGCCAGCAGTCCTACATGGGGGCTTCAAGAGACCCAGTACTTC.

The V and J genes are TRBV28 and TRBJ2-7; 8 bases agree with TRBD1. CDR3 length equals 14 residues. Germline V gene sequence: CDR1 MDHEN, CDR2 SYDVKM. After removal of 7 bases from V and 0 bases from J, the junction contained 5 bases not matched to a gene. The CDR3, as DNA: TGTGCCAGCACGCCCGGGACAGGCTCCTACGAGCAGTACTTC. Translation gives CASTPGTGSYEQYF. The complete variable domain, with remaining parts taken from reference TRBV28 and TRBJ2-7, reads DVKVTQSSRYLVKRTGEKVFLECVQDMDHENMFWYRQDPGLGLRLIYFSYDVKMKEKGDIPEGYSVSREKKERFSLILESASTNQTSMYLCASTPGTGSYEQYFGPGTRLTVT.

The CDR3 reads CASSRGGGNQPQHF. DNA of the CDR3: TGTGCCAGCAGCCGCGGGGGAGGCAATCAGCCCCAGCATTTT. The chain has TRBV5-5 and TRBJ1-5; TRBD1 is a possible D gene (5 bases). V was pared by 4 bases and J by 2 bases, with 10 bases between. CDR3 size: 14 residues. The V gene's germline CDR1 is SGHKS and CDR2 YYEKEE (reference sequence).

The chain couples TRBV9 to TRBJ2-1; the D gene could be TRBD1 or TRBD2 (5 bases each). Germline values: CDR1 SGDLS, CDR2 YYNGEE. CDR3 length: 16 residues. Trimming removed 4 bases from V and 0 bases from J, with 14 bases in between. The CDR3 sequence: CASSPLSGSSYNEQFF. DNA of the CDR3: TGTGCCAGCAGCCCCTTATCAGGGAGCTCCTACAATGAGCAGTTCTTC.

The chain's CDR3 is CASSLVDNEQFF. The CDR3, as DNA: TGCGCCAGCAGCTTGGTGGACAATGAGCAGTTCTTC. The genes are TRBV5-1 and TRBJ2-1; D unresolved. Trimming pared 0 bases from V and 5 bases from J, leaving 3 bases between. The CDR3 has 12 amino acids. Germline V gene sequence: CDR1 SGHRS, CDR2 YFSETQ.

V gene TRBV10-3 combines with J gene TRBJ2-3, with TRBD2 matching 9 bases. V was clipped by 6 bases and J by 6 bases; unmatched bases: 16. Germline V lookup: CDR1 ENHRY, CDR2 SYGVKD. This CDR3 contains 17 residues. CDR3 region: CAISSVHIAGVGDTQYF. CDR3 DNA sequence: TGTGCCATCAGCTCCGTTCACATAGCGGGAGTTGGGGATACGCAGTATTTT.

The chain links TRBV6-1 to TRBJ2-2; 7 bases are a match to TRBD2. The CDR3 has 16 amino acids. Germline V gene sequence: CDR1 MNHNS, CDR2 SASEGT. Unmatched junction bases numbered 7, after V lost 2 bases and J lost 4 bases. The CDR3 reads CASSELAASGTGELFF. Written as DNA, the CDR3 is TGTGCCAGCAGTGAACTAGCGGCTAGCGGCACCGGGGAGCTGTTTTTT.

This clone was detected a few times. The gene calls are TRBV21-1 and TRBJ2-7. TRBV21-1 is a known pseudogene. The CDR3 is made up of 10 amino acids. The CDR3 here is CASSAYEQYF. The CDR3 DNA sequence: TGTGCCAGCAGCGCCTACGAGCAGTACTTC.

This chain joins TRBV6-6 and TRBJ1-3; a weak D match, TRBD1 (6 bases). CDR3 length: 16 residues. Trimming took 4 bases from V and 1 from J, leaving 14 bases between them. Germline V gene lookup returns CDR1 MNHNY and CDR2 SVGAGI (reference sequence). The CDR3 reads CASSFTRQVSGNTIYF. The CDR3 DNA reads TGTGCCAGCAGTTTTACACGACAGGTTTCTGGAAACACCATATATTTT.

This chain links TRBV28 with TRBJ2-2, with 7 positions matching TRBD1. Per the germline V gene, CDR1 is MDHEN and CDR2 is SYDVKM. The CDR3 is made up of 16 amino acids. With 4 bases clipped from V and 4 bases from J, the junction kept 9 bases outside the gene matches. CDR3 DNA sequence: TGTGCCAGCAGTTCAGGATCGACAGGGCTCACCGGGGAGCTGTTTTTT. This codes for CASSSGSTGLTGELFF.

This clone was picked up one time. The V call is TRBV27, the J call TRBJ2-7; 7 nucleotides line up with TRBD1. CDR1 and CDR2 from the germline V gene are MNHEY and SMNVEV (reference sequence). The ends lost 9 bases at V and 3 bases at J; junction bases unmatched: 14. CDR3 length: 15 amino acids. The CDR3, as DNA: TGTGCCAGTTCGCCTTTCCCCACAGGGGTCTACGAGCAGTACTTC. Protein: CASSPFPTGVYEQYF.

The rearrangement links TRBV9 to TRBJ1-2; tentatively, D is TRBD1 (6 bases). The CDR3 length is 15 residues. V lost 3 bases to trimming and J lost 2 bases, with 14 bases between them. The germline CDR1 and CDR2 sequences are SGDLS and YYNGEE. Here the CDR3 reads CASSATHQGNYGYTF. The DNA of the CDR3 is TGTGCCAGCAGCGCGACCCACCAGGGGAACTATGGCTACACCTTC.

The chain couples TRBV7-9 to TRBJ2-7; D uncertain. Between the trimmed V and J ends, which lost 0 bases and 5 bases, there was a span of 11 bases. Germline lookup yields CDR1 SEHNR and CDR2 FQNEAQ (reference sequence). CDR3 length: 14 residues. The CDR3, as DNA: TGTGCCAGCAGCTTAGCAATTGGGAACGACGAGCAGTACTTC. It translates to CASSLAIGNDEQYF.

The V gene is TRBV5-1, the J gene TRBJ1-1; 10 bases align to TRBD1. V lost 3 bases and J lost 1; bases outside the gene matches: 15. CDR3 length: 19 residues. CDR1 SGHRS and CDR2 YFSETQ come from the germline V gene. CDR3 nucleotides: TGCGCCAGCAGCTCAGTCCCGGGACAGGGGCAAGGAGGGAACACTGAAGCTTTCTTT. Residues: CASSSVPGQGQGGNTEAFF.

This sequence joins TRBV19 and TRBJ1-2, with TRBD1 identical over 9 bases. Germline V gives CDR1 LNHDA, CDR2 SQIVND (reference sequence). The CDR3 loop spans 16 amino acids. Trimming cost V 7 bases and J 7 bases; bases outside gene matches: 16. This CDR3 reads CASTSRNAGQGLGYTF. CDR3 nucleotide sequence: TGTGCCAGTACCTCTCGAAATGCGGGACAGGGACTTGGCTACACCTTC.